This T cell receptor (beta chain) appears in the sequencing data of a study of blood T cell repertoires in COVID-19. This CDR3 region has 18 residues. V lost 0 bases, J lost 2 bases, and 8 bases stayed unmatched. Germline-derived CDR1 and CDR2 are MGHRA and YSYEKL. This table comes from immunoSEQ multiplex PCR, and its TCRdb copy is limited to in-frame clones, with some not included. The sample lists over 65,000 clones, around 85% occurring once. Sequencing used peripheral blood. The TCR sequence derives from a man aged 80 or over with active or convalescent COVID-19. This rearrangement joins TRBV4-1 to TRBJ1-5; TRBD1 aligns across 9 bases. The chain's CDR3 is CASSQENSGQGGNQPQHF. CDR3 DNA: TGCGCCAGCAGCCAAGAAAATTCGGGACAGGGAGGCAATCAGCCCCAGCATTTT.